This is a list of T cell receptor beta chains from one sample in a study of T cell repertoires in cytomegalovirus infection. These receptors' antigens are unknown. TCRdb re-derived calls from the reads in MiXCR, one entry per CDR3 protein. The sample has roughly 220,000 distinct CDR3 sequences, 38% seen once. The specimen was CD8+ T cells from cultured PBMCs, collected from culture after CMV antigen stimulation. The receptors were sampled from a human donor in good health (CMV status not recorded). Some clones in this sample may be carry-over from other donors' samples. CDR3s include the opening cysteine and the closing phenylalanine or tryptophan. Fields, in order: CDR3 protein, CDR3 DNA, V gene, D gene, clone size, J gene. A D gene is named only where the DNA matches it firmly. Rows may omit the clone size; those that give it use once, few, many or a size class.

CDR3aa: CASSQDEAQVETQYF
CDR3nt: TGCGCCAGCAGCCAAGACGAAGCCCAGGTGGAGACCCAGTACTTC
v_gene: TRBV4-1
d_gene: NA
abundance: NA
j_gene: TRBJ2-5

CDR3aa: CASSLERGTYEQYF
CDR3nt: TGTGCCAGCAGCTTGGAGAGGGGGACTTATGAGCAGTACTTC
v_gene: TRBV7-9
d_gene: NA
abundance: few
j_gene: TRBJ2-7

CDR3aa: CASSYQYNEQFF
CDR3nt: TGTGCCAGCAGTTACCAGTACAATGAGCAGTTCTTC
v_gene: TRBV6-6
d_gene: NA
abundance: NA
j_gene: TRBJ2-1

CDR3aa: CASSIRIGDRDLYEQYF
CDR3nt: TGTGCCAGTAGTATCAGAATAGGGGACAGGGACCTCTACGAGCAGTACTTC
v_gene: TRBV19
d_gene: TRBD1
abundance: NA
j_gene: TRBJ2-7

CDR3aa: CASSHLWETQYF
CDR3nt: TGTGCCAGCAGTCACCTCTGGGAGACCCAGTACTTC
v_gene: TRBV2
d_gene: NA
abundance: few
j_gene: TRBJ2-5

CDR3aa: CASSPEGGLQYF
CDR3nt: TGTGCCAGCAGTCCGGAGGGCGGGCTCCAGTATTTT
v_gene: TRBV7-9
d_gene: NA
abundance: NA
j_gene: TRBJ2-3

CDR3aa: CSAEEAGVRLFEDTQYF
CDR3nt: TGCAGTGCTGAGGAAGCGGGAGTTAGGTTGTTCGAAGATACGCAGTATTTT
v_gene: TRBV20-1
d_gene: TRBD2
abundance: few
j_gene: TRBJ2-3

CDR3aa: CASSSSSGFSYNEKFF
CDR3nt: TGTGCAAGCAGTTCATCAAGCGGATTCTCCTACAATGAGAAGTTCTTC
v_gene: TRBV28
d_gene: NA
abundance: NA
j_gene: TRBJ2-1

CDR3aa: CASSSYGGSREQYF
CDR3nt: TGTGCCAGCAGCTCCTACGGAGGGTCAAGGGAGCAGTACTTC
v_gene: TRBV11-2
d_gene: NA
abundance: NA
j_gene: TRBJ2-7

CDR3aa: CASTFPPDTEAFF
CDR3nt: TGTGCCAGCACCTTCCCCCCTGACACTGAAGCTTTCTTT
v_gene: TRBV7-3
d_gene: NA
abundance: few
j_gene: TRBJ1-1

CDR3aa: CASSSSTQEANNEQFF
CDR3nt: TGTGCCAGCAGTTCGTCGACCCAGGAGGCTAACAATGAGCAGTTCTTC
v_gene: TRBV7-9
d_gene: NA
abundance: few
j_gene: TRBJ2-1

CDR3aa: CAIGLAGISEQYF
CDR3nt: TGTGCCATCGGACTAGCGGGAATTTCCGAGCAGTACTTC
v_gene: TRBV27
d_gene: TRBD2
abundance: few
j_gene: TRBJ2-7

CDR3aa: CASSPGLAGLHTDTQYF
CDR3nt: TGTGCCAGCAGCCCAGGACTAGCGGGCCTACACACAGATACGCAGTATTTT
v_gene: TRBV7-6
d_gene: TRBD2
abundance: NA
j_gene: TRBJ2-3

CDR3aa: CASRLGQGFNQPQHF
CDR3nt: TGTGCCAGCAGGCTGGGACAGGGGTTCAATCAGCCCCAGCATTTT
v_gene: TRBV28
d_gene: TRBD1
abundance: few
j_gene: TRBJ1-5

CDR3aa: CASSFPTSVGPSSYEQYF
CDR3nt: TGTGCCAGCAGTTTCCCCACAAGTGTCGGGCCGAGCTCCTACGAGCAGTACTTC
v_gene: TRBV28
d_gene: NA
abundance: NA
j_gene: TRBJ2-7

CDR3aa: CASSWRRDYGYTF
CDR3nt: TGTGCCAGCAGTTGGAGGAGGGACTATGGCTACACCTTC
v_gene: TRBV27
d_gene: NA
abundance: NA
j_gene: TRBJ1-2

CDR3aa: CATSESSRDRDEQFF
CDR3nt: TGTGCCACCAGTGAGTCGTCCCGGGACAGGGATGAGCAGTTCTTC
v_gene: TRBV24-1
d_gene: TRBD1
abundance: few
j_gene: TRBJ2-1

CDR3aa: CASNYDRGLSYEQYF
CDR3nt: TGTGCCAGCAACTACGACAGGGGACTCTCCTACGAGCAGTACTTC
v_gene: TRBV7-6
d_gene: TRBD1
abundance: NA
j_gene: TRBJ2-7

CDR3aa: CSARPGLVDEQFF
CDR3nt: TGCAGTGCTAGACCGGGACTAGTTGATGAGCAGTTCTTC
v_gene: TRBV20-1
d_gene: TRBD2
abundance: NA
j_gene: TRBJ2-1

CDR3aa: CASSLNAGEAYNEQFF
CDR3nt: TGTGCCAGCAGCTTAAATGCAGGGGAAGCCTACAATGAGCAGTTCTTC
v_gene: TRBV7-3
d_gene: NA
abundance: NA
j_gene: TRBJ2-1

CDR3aa: CASSPDILNTEAFF
CDR3nt: TGTGCCAGCAGCCCGGACATCCTAAACACTGAAGCTTTCTTT
v_gene: TRBV7-9
d_gene: NA
abundance: NA
j_gene: TRBJ1-1

CDR3aa: CASSLGTPSTDTQYF
CDR3nt: TGTGCCAGCAGCTTAGGGACCCCGAGCACAGATACGCAGTATTTT
v_gene: TRBV7-2
d_gene: NA
abundance: NA
j_gene: TRBJ2-3

CDR3aa: CASSSATGHYEQYF
CDR3nt: TGTGCCAGCAGCTCCGCCACAGGGCACTACGAGCAGTACTTC
v_gene: TRBV11-1
d_gene: NA
abundance: many
j_gene: TRBJ2-7

CDR3aa: CASSSPGRQETQYF
CDR3nt: TGTGCCAGCAGCTCGCCGGGACGGCAAGAGACCCAGTACTTC
v_gene: TRBV7-2
d_gene: NA
abundance: many
j_gene: TRBJ2-5

CDR3aa: CASSQDHRGREKLFF
CDR3nt: TGTGCCAGCAGCCAAGATCACAGGGGGCGAGAAAAACTGTTTTTT
v_gene: TRBV4-2
d_gene: TRBD1
abundance: many
j_gene: TRBJ1-4

CDR3aa: CASSIGQGIYEQYF
CDR3nt: TGTGCCAGCAGCATAGGACAGGGAATATACGAGCAGTACTTC
v_gene: TRBV7-8
d_gene: TRBD1
abundance: few
j_gene: TRBJ2-7

CDR3aa: CASNSPDTGGGPDTQYF
CDR3nt: TGTGCCAGCAACTCTCCGGACACAGGGGGTGGCCCAGATACGCAGTATTTT
v_gene: TRBV12-3/TRBV12-4
d_gene: TRBD1
abundance: NA
j_gene: TRBJ2-3

CDR3aa: CASSLVGGSNTGELFF
CDR3nt: TGTGCCAGCAGCTTGGTTGGAGGATCGAACACCGGGGAGCTGTTTTTT
v_gene: TRBV7-2
d_gene: NA
abundance: NA
j_gene: TRBJ2-2

CDR3aa: CASIQGTGGHHEQYF
CDR3nt: TGTGCCAGCATCCAAGGGACAGGGGGCCACCACGAGCAGTACTTC
v_gene: TRBV6-5
d_gene: TRBD1
abundance: few
j_gene: TRBJ2-7

CDR3aa: CASSGTEAFF
CDR3nt: TGTGCCAGCAGTGGGACTGAAGCTTTCTTT
v_gene: TRBV2
d_gene: NA
abundance: NA
j_gene: TRBJ1-1

CDR3aa: CASSSGDSPNYGYTF
CDR3nt: TGCGCCAGCAGCTCTGGGGACTCACCGAACTATGGCTACACCTTC
v_gene: TRBV5-1
d_gene: NA
abundance: once
j_gene: TRBJ1-2

CDR3aa: CASSEGIAYEQYF
CDR3nt: TGTGCCAGCAGCGAAGGCATAGCCTACGAGCAGTACTTC
v_gene: TRBV7-4
d_gene: NA
abundance: few
j_gene: TRBJ2-7

CDR3aa: CASRHYNEQFF
CDR3nt: TGTGCCAGCAGGCACTACAATGAGCAGTTCTTC
v_gene: TRBV4-2
d_gene: NA
abundance: NA
j_gene: TRBJ2-1

CDR3aa: CASSQRYSSTNEKLFF
CDR3nt: TGTGCCAGTAGTCAACGATACAGTTCAACTAATGAAAAACTGTTTTTT
v_gene: TRBV19
d_gene: NA
abundance: NA
j_gene: TRBJ1-4

CDR3aa: CAIVTGSGTEAFF
CDR3nt: TGTGCCATAGTTACAGGGAGTGGCACTGAAGCTTTCTTT
v_gene: TRBV6-6
d_gene: NA
abundance: NA
j_gene: TRBJ1-1

CDR3aa: CASIPGGKETQYF
CDR3nt: TGTGCCAGCATCCCCGGAGGGAAGGAGACCCAGTACTTC
v_gene: TRBV6-6
d_gene: NA
abundance: NA
j_gene: TRBJ2-5

CDR3aa: CASSLGPSGSYNEQFF
CDR3nt: TGTGCCAGCAGCTTAGGTCCTAGCGGGAGTTACAATGAGCAGTTCTTC
v_gene: TRBV7-2
d_gene: TRBD2
abundance: NA
j_gene: TRBJ2-1

CDR3aa: CASSSRTGCDTGELFF
CDR3nt: TGTGCCAGCAGCTCCCGGACAGGGTGTGACACCGGGGAGCTGTTTTTT
v_gene: TRBV7-4
d_gene: TRBD1
abundance: NA
j_gene: TRBJ2-2

CDR3aa: CASSLQGEHQETQYF
CDR3nt: TGTGCCAGCAGCTTACAGGGGGAGCATCAAGAGACCCAGTACTTC
v_gene: TRBV7-6
d_gene: TRBD1
abundance: NA
j_gene: TRBJ2-5

CDR3aa: CATSRDLAGNQPQHF
CDR3nt: TGTGCCACCAGCAGAGATCTCGCAGGGAATCAGCCCCAGCATTTT
v_gene: TRBV15
d_gene: NA
abundance: NA
j_gene: TRBJ1-5

CDR3aa: CASSLIPRTDTQYF
CDR3nt: TGTGCCAGCAGCTTGATCCCCCGCACAGATACGCAGTATTTT
v_gene: TRBV7-3
d_gene: NA
abundance: NA
j_gene: TRBJ2-3

CDR3aa: CASSERGLAVPSSYNEQFF
CDR3nt: TGTGCCAGCAGTGAAAGGGGACTAGCGGTTCCCAGCTCCTACAATGAGCAGTTCTTC
v_gene: TRBV6-1
d_gene: TRBD2
abundance: NA
j_gene: TRBJ2-1

CDR3aa: CASSLLGAGEQFF
CDR3nt: TGTGCCAGCAGCTTACTCGGGGCAGGTGAGCAGTTCTTC
v_gene: TRBV11-2
d_gene: NA
abundance: few
j_gene: TRBJ2-1

CDR3aa: CASSSGLGNLTDTQYF
CDR3nt: TGTGCCAGCAGCTCGGGACTGGGGAACCTCACAGATACGCAGTATTTT
v_gene: TRBV7-8
d_gene: NA
abundance: NA
j_gene: TRBJ2-3

CDR3aa: CASSLEMAISYEQYF
CDR3nt: TGTGCCAGCAGCTTAGAGATGGCGATTTCCTACGAGCAGTACTTC
v_gene: TRBV11-2
d_gene: NA
abundance: few
j_gene: TRBJ2-7